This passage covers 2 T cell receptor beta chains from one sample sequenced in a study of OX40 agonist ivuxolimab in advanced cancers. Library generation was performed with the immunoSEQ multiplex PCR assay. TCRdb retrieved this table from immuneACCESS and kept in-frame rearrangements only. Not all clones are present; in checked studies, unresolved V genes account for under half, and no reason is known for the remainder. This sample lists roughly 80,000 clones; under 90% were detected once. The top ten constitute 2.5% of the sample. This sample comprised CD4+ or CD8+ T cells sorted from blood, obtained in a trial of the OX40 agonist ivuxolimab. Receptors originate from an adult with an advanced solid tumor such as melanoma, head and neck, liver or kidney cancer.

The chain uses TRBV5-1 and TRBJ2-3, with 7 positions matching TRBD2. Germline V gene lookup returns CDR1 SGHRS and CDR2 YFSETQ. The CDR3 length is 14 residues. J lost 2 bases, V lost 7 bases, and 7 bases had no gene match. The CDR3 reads CASRSGDHTDTQYF. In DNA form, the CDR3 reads TGCGCCAGCCGAAGCGGGGACCACACAGATACGCAGTATTTT.

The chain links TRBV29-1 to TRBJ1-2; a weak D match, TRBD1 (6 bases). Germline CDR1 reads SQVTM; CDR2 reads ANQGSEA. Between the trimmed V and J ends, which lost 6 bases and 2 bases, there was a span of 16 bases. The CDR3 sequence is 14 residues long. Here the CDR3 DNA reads TGCAGCGTAGCCGCGGACAGTCGCAACTATGGCTACACCTTC. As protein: CSVAADSRNYGYTF.